The present T cell receptor beta chain was sequenced within a study of control samples from healthy donors and cancer patients. Germline CDR1 and CDR2: SGHKS and YYEKEE (reference sequence). CDR3 length equals 16 residues. Trimming took 0 bases from V and 4 from J, leaving 13 bases between them. Some clones are missing from TCRdb's copy, which holds only in-frame ones; the method was immunoSEQ multiplex PCR. In the table there are 130,000 or so clones, around 90% of which are singletons. The material sequenced was blood. This sequence joins TRBV5-5 and TRBJ2-2; D is unclear. The origin of this receptor is a man younger than 35 in good health. The CDR3: CASSLVRQATTGELFF. DNA for the CDR3: TGTGCCAGCAGCTTGGTCCGGCAGGCGACCACCGGGGAGCTGTTTTTT.